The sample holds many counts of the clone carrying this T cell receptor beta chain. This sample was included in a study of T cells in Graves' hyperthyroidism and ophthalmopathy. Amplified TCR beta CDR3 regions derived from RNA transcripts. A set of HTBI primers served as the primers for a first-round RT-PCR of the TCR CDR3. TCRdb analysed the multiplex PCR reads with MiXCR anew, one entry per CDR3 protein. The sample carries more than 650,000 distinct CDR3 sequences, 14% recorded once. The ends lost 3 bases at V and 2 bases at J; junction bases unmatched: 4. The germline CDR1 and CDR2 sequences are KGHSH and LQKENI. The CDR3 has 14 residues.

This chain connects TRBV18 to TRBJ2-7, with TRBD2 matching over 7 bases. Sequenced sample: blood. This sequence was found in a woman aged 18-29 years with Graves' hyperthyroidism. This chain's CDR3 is CASSPLGGAYEQYF. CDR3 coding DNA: TGTGCCAGCTCACCCCTGGGGGGGGCCTACGAGCAGTACTTC.